This passage covers 11 T cell receptor beta chains from one sample sequenced in a study of PD-L1 blockade in urothelial cancer. The time point is: peripheral blood 6 weeks after treatment start. Profiled with immunoSEQ multiplex PCR; TCRdb holds only in-frame clones, not every one. The sample has about 130,000 clones, about 84% seen once; the top ten hold 2.4%. The sample in question was PBMCs, obtained around atezolizumab (anti-PD-L1) treatment. These receptors came from a man in his fifties or sixties with urothelial cancer.

CDR3 DNA: TGTGCCAGCTCACCACTTGGCGTTACTACGGACACTGAAGCTTTCTTT. Its protein product is CASSPLGVTTDTEAFF. The V call is TRBV18, the J call TRBJ1-1, with D uncertain. The CDR3 runs 16 residues. Per germline, CDR1 KGHSH and CDR2 LQKENI. Between the trimmed V and J ends, which lost 1 base and 3 bases, there was a span of 15 bases.

This chain joins TRBV6-5 and TRBJ2-7; D gene uncertain. From germline, CDR1 is MNHEY and CDR2 SVGAGI. The CDR3 is 14 amino acids. V gave up 0 bases and J gave up 7 bases, with 13 bases separating them. The chain's CDR3 is CASSYSSRGREQYF. The CDR3 bases are TGTGCCAGCAGTTACTCGTCAAGAGGAAGGGAGCAGTACTTC.

This clone has only one observation. V usage is TRBV29-1 and J usage is TRBJ1-1, with TRBD1 as a possible D gene (5 bases). The CDR3 runs 10 residues. CDR1 and CDR2 from the germline V gene are SQVTM and ANQGSEA. Trimming removed 7 bases at V and 7 bases at J, with 10 bases between. CDR3: CSGGEGEAFF. CDR3 DNA sequence: TGCAGCGGGGGGGAGGGTGAAGCTTTCTTT.

The V gene is TRBV7-2, the J gene TRBJ1-1, with 9 bases matching TRBD1. Germline assignment: CDR1 SGHTA and CDR2 FQGNSA. This CDR3 comprises 13 residues. Unmatched junction bases numbered 4, after V lost 7 bases and J lost 4 bases. The CDR3 DNA reads as TGTGCCAGCAAGACGACAGGGGGCACTGAAGCTTTCTTT. It codes for CASKTTGGTEAFF. The full variable domain, its missing parts supplied by reference TRBV7-2 and TRBJ1-1, is GAGVSQSPSNKVTEKGKDVELRCDPISGHTALYWYRQSLGQGLEFLIYFQGNSAPDKSGLPSDRFSAERTGGSVSTLTIQRTQQEDSAVYLCASKTTGGTEAFFGQGTRLTVV.

The count of this clone is one. The chain couples TRBV14 to TRBJ2-7; possibly TRBD1 for D (5 bases). Germline assignment: CDR1 SGHDN and CDR2 FVKESK. The CDR3 extends over 15 amino acids. V lost 2 bases and J 2 bases, leaving 13 bases between the germline ends. The CDR3 nucleotides read TGTGCCAGCAGCCAAACCCCAGGGTGGCCCTACGAGCAGTACTTC. It specifies CASSQTPGWPYEQYF.

The chain has TRBV11-2 and TRBJ2-2; TRBD2 aligns across 14 bases. With V trimmed by 5 bases and J by 4 bases, 6 bases remained unmatched. The germline V gene has CDR1 SGHAT and CDR2 FQNNGV. The CDR3 sequence is 17 residues long. The CDR3 bases are TGTGCCAGCAGCCTCCGACTAGCGGGAGGGGGCACCGGGGAGCTGTTTTTT. Translation: CASSLRLAGGGTGELFF.

The rearrangement links TRBV5-8 to TRBJ2-5, with 12 bases aligning to TRBD1. CDR1 is SGHTS, CDR2 YDEGEE, per germline. V lost 4 bases and J lost 4; bases outside the gene matches: 11. The CDR3 spans 17 residues. CDR3 DNA: TGTGCCAGCAGCGTGGGACAGGGGGCTCGGGATATAGAGACCCAGTACTTC. Translation gives CASSVGQGARDIETQYF.

This clone was counted once. V is TRBV25-1 and J is TRBJ2-1; possibly TRBD2 for D (5 bases). Trimming left V 0 bases short and J 6 bases short, with 12 bases between. This CDR3 is 15 amino acids long. CDR1 is MGHDK, CDR2 SYGVNS, per germline. CDR3 amino acids: CASSEYRGYFNEQFF. The CDR3 DNA sequence: TGTGCCAGCAGTGAATATCGGGGTTACTTCAATGAGCAGTTCTTC.

The chain is built from TRBV5-6 and TRBJ2-1; 8 nucleotides align to TRBD2. This CDR3 comprises 16 residues. Germline values: CDR1 SGHDT, CDR2 YYEEEE. The trim removed 3 bases at V and 0 bases at J, leaving 5 bases unmatched. The CDR3 loop reads CASSSGTRSSYNEQFF. The DNA for the CDR3 is TGTGCCAGCAGCTCCGGGACTAGAAGCTCCTACAATGAGCAGTTCTTC. Combining the CDR3 with reference TRBV5-6 and TRBJ2-1 gives the whole variable domain DAGVTQSPTHLIKTRGQQVTLRCSPKSGHDTVSWYQQALGQGPQFIFQYYEEEERQRGNFPDRFSGHQFPNYSSELNVNALLLGDSALYLCASSSGTRSSYNEQFFGPGTRLTVL.

V usage is TRBV5-1 and J usage is TRBJ2-3; 10 nucleotides line up with TRBD2. The V and J ends lost 4 bases and 3 bases, in that order; junction bases with no gene match: 5. CDR3 length: 15 residues. From germline, CDR1 is SGHRS and CDR2 YFSETQ. CDR3 DNA sequence: TGCGCCAGCAGCCTAACTAGCGGGGTGACAGATACGCAGTATTTT. As protein: CASSLTSGVTDTQYF. The full variable domain, with the rest looked up from reference TRBV5-1 and TRBJ2-3, is KAGVTQTPRYLIKTRGQQVTLSCSPISGHRSVSWYQQTPGQGLQFLFEYFSETQRNKGNFPGRFSGRQFSNSRSEMNVSTLELGDSALYLCASSLTSGVTDTQYFGPGTRLTVL.

This clone was observed once. The junction departs from germline at one end; a sequencing error may be responsible. This chain joins TRBV10-1 and TRBJ2-7; 11 nucleotides agree with TRBD2. CDR1 is WNHNN and CDR2 is SYGVQD in the germline V gene (reference sequence). The CDR3 is 16 residues long. In DNA form, the CDR3 reads TGCGCCGGCAGCCCCTCACTAGCGGGAGCCTCCTACGAGCAGTACTTC. Encoded protein: CAGSPSLAGASYEQYF.